This note documents a single TCR beta chain sequence. The CDR3 spans 18 residues. V lost 6 bases and J lost 4; bases outside the gene matches: 20. Looked up from germline, CDR1 is MNHNS and CDR2 is SASEGT. This sample stems from a study of follicular helper T cells after annual influenza vaccination. Time point: 2015-2016 season, 7 days after influenza vaccination. Only in-frame clones appear in the TCRdb table, and some are missing; sequencing was by immunoSEQ multiplex PCR. The sample lists roughly 9,700 clones; less than 90% were seen once. V usage is TRBV6-1 and J usage is TRBJ1-2; 7 bases are shared with TRBD1. The source material was CXCR5- memory CD4+ T cells sorted from blood, sampled 7 days after influenza vaccination. The clonotype was recovered from an adult who received the influenza vaccine. The CDR3 reads CASRERTGAKSVGYGYTF. DNA for the CDR3: TGTGCCAGCAGAGAACGGACAGGAGCAAAAAGCGTAGGCTATGGCTACACCTTC.